Listed below are T cell receptor beta chains from one sample, sequenced in a study of blood T cell repertoires in COVID-19. The assay was immunoSEQ multiplex PCR, and TCRdb's table has in-frame clones only and misses some. The sample carries roughly 180,000 clones, about 83% recorded once. The specimen sequenced was PBMCs or T cells enriched from blood (not recorded which). The receptor set was obtained from a woman aged 30 to 39 who had recovered from COVID-19. Each CDR3 is given with its conserved first and last residue. D genes are given only for firm matches. Rows may omit the clone size; those that give it use once, few, many or a size class.

d_call j_call clone_size v_call cdr3_aa cdr3_nt
TRBD1 TRBJ2-7 - TRBV2 CATGQGVYEQYF TGTGCCACCGGACAGGGGGTCTACGAGCAGTACTTC
- TRBJ2-2 - TRBV28 CASSFIPGELFF TGTGCCAGCAGTTTCATCCCCGGGGAGCTGTTTTTT
- TRBJ2-4 - TRBV27 CASSFSNSKNIQYF TGTGCCAGCAGTTTTAGTAACAGCAAAAACATTCAGTACTTC
- TRBJ2-7 - TRBV11-2 CASSSTGTTFYEQYF TGTGCCAGCAGCTCAACCGGGACAACATTCTACGAGCAGTACTTC
TRBD1 TRBJ2-1 - TRBV2 CASRRWTGVNEQFF TGTGCCAGCAGGCGCTGGACAGGGGTAAATGAGCAGTTCTTC
- TRBJ2-3 - TRBV24-1 CATSDTRDSYLTDTQYF TGTGCCACCAGTGATACGCGGGACTCTTATCTCACAGATACGCAGTATTTT
- TRBJ2-2 - TRBV6-5 CASSYGQTTGELFF TGTGCCAGCAGTTACGGGCAGACCACCGGGGAGCTGTTTTTT
- TRBJ2-3 - TRBV28 CASSPQPYRLERGPMEGTQYF TGTGCCAGCAGTCCCCAACCCTACAGACTAGAGAGAGGGCCGATGGAGGGTACGCAGTATTTT
TRBD1 TRBJ2-7 - TRBV3-1/TRBV3-2 CASSQGQGPYEQYF TGTGCCAGCAGCCAGGGACAGGGTCCCTACGAGCAGTACTTC
- TRBJ2-7 - TRBV10-1 CASSERESSYEQYF TGCGCCAGCAGTGAACGGGAGAGCTCCTACGAGCAGTACTTC
TRBD2 TRBJ2-3 - TRBV5-1 CASSFGSGSPTDTQYF TGCGCCAGCAGCTTTGGCAGCGGGAGTCCCACAGATACGCAGTATTTT
- TRBJ2-3 once TRBV29-1 CSVERSSGTDTQYF TGCAGCGTTGAAAGGTCTAGCGGCACAGATACGCAGTATTTT
- TRBJ2-7 - TRBV5-5 CASSIGLQTYEQYF TGTGCCAGCAGCATAGGACTACAGACCTACGAGCAGTACTTC
TRBD2 TRBJ2-3 - TRBV7-9 CASSFLTSGTADTQYF TGTGCCAGCAGCTTCCTGACTAGCGGGACTGCAGATACGCAGTATTTT
TRBD2 TRBJ2-7 - TRBV7-2 CASSLVGGSSYEQYF TGTGCCAGCAGCTTAGTTGGCGGGAGCTCCTACGAGCAGTACTTC
TRBD1 TRBJ2-7 - TRBV2 CASSEETGDYSYEQYF TGTGCCAGCAGCGAAGAGACAGGGGATTACTCCTACGAGCAGTACTTC
TRBD2 TRBJ2-1 - TRBV18 CASSPPKREVAFHEQFF TGTGCCAGCTCACCACCCAAACGGGAGGTCGCATTTCATGAGCAGTTCTTC
TRBD1 TRBJ2-7 - TRBV3-1/TRBV3-2 CASSQEGTGDYEQYF TGTGCCAGCAGCCAAGAGGGGACAGGGGACTACGAGCAGTACTTC
- TRBJ2-3 - TRBV7-2 CAIGPGGPTDTQYF TGTGCCATCGGCCCCGGGGGGCCCACAGATACGCAGTATTTT
TRBD1 TRBJ2-1 - TRBV2 CASSAGTDNEQFF TGTGCCAGCAGCGCCGGGACAGACAATGAGCAGTTCTTC
TRBD1 TRBJ1-1 once TRBV29-1 CSAGQGNTEAFF TGCAGCGCGGGACAGGGGAACACTGAAGCTTTCTTT
TRBD2 TRBJ2-1 once TRBV6-7 CASSYRTSGPSSYNEQFF TGTGCCAGCAGTTACCGGACTAGCGGGCCGAGCTCCTACAATGAGCAGTTCTTC
- TRBJ1-2 - TRBV3-1/TRBV3-2 CASRKGTYGYTF TGTGCCAGCCGAAAGGGGACTTATGGCTACACCTTC
- TRBJ1-3 - TRBV24-1 CATSQTAGDTIYF TGTGCCACCAGCCAGACAGCGGGCGACACCATATATTTT
TRBD2 TRBJ2-5 - TRBV3-1/TRBV3-2 CASSQVVQRASGRATETQYF TGTGCCAGCAGCCAAGTTGTTCAGAGGGCTAGCGGGAGGGCCACGGAGACCCAGTACTTC
- TRBJ2-2 - TRBV2 CASSENGANTGELFF TGTGCCAGCAGTGAAAACGGGGCGAACACCGGGGAGCTGTTTTTT
TRBD2 TRBJ2-3 - TRBV27 CATGAASGIFGTDTQYF TGTGCCACAGGAGCTGCTAGCGGGATCTTCGGTACAGATACGCAGTATTTT